These 5 T cell receptor beta chains originate from one sample sequenced in a study of shared clonotypes between healthy human individuals. The method was immunoSEQ multiplex PCR; TCRdb's version includes in-frame clones alone and lacks a portion of them. The sample comprises 180,000 or so clones, approximately 92% of which are singletons, and 0.067% rests with the top ten. Sequences were obtained from naive CD4+ T cells sorted from blood. This sample's subset: CD45RA+ positively selected. These receptors were collected from a woman in her 30s in good health.

The chain has TRBV10-3 and TRBJ1-1; D is ambiguous. Germline V gene sequence: CDR1 ENHRY, CDR2 SYGVKD. V was shortened by 2 bases and J by 3 bases, with 4 bases between the two germline ends. CDR3 length: 12 amino acids. This CDR3 is CAISEMDTEAFF. CDR3 nucleotides: TGTGCCATCAGTGAGATGGACACTGAAGCTTTCTTT.

This chain uses TRBV7-9 with TRBJ2-6, with 11 bases that match TRBD1. The J segment lost 3 bases and the V segment lost 0 bases, leaving 7 bases of the junction unmatched. This CDR3 is 19 amino acids long. Germline V gene data show CDR1 as SEHNR and CDR2 as FQNEAQ (reference sequence). CDR3: CASSLAGPDRGRGANVLTF. The CDR3, as DNA: TGTGCCAGCAGCTTAGCGGGACCGGACAGGGGGCGTGGGGCCAACGTCCTGACTTTC.

This chain connects TRBV27 to TRBJ1-1; 9 bases map to TRBD1. Germline CDR1 MNHEY, CDR2 SMNVEV (reference sequence). V shed 5 bases and J 4 bases; nucleotides not matched to a gene: 11. This CDR3 spans 16 amino acids. This CDR3 is CASSGDRASSSTEAFF. In nucleotides, the CDR3 is TGTGCCAGCAGTGGGGACAGGGCCTCCTCGAGCACTGAAGCTTTCTTT.

This clone has only one observation. The chain carries TRBV7-6 and TRBJ2-3, with unresolved D. Trimming removed 4 bases from V and 2 bases from J, with 4 bases in between. The CDR3 sequence is 12 residues long. Germline V lookup: CDR1 SGHVS, CDR2 FNYEAQ. The CDR3 here is CASSSNTDTQYF. The CDR3, as DNA: TGTGCCAGCAGCTCCAACACAGATACGCAGTATTTT. The full variable domain, completed using reference TRBV7-6 and TRBJ2-3, is GAGVSQSPRYKVTKRGQDVALRCDPISGHVSLYWYRQALGQGPEFLTYFNYEAQQDKSGLPNDRFSAERPEGSISTLTIQRTEQRDSAMYRCASSSNTDTQYFGPGTRLTVL.

The rearrangement uses TRBV28 and TRBJ2-5; 9 positions match TRBD2. The CDR3 spans 14 residues. The V and J ends lost 4 bases and 11 bases, in that order; junction bases with no gene match: 11. The V gene's germline CDR1 is MDHEN and CDR2 SYDVKM. CDR3 region: CASSSPPAGGGQYF. CDR3 DNA: TGTGCCAGCAGTTCCCCCCCAGCGGGAGGTGGGCAGTACTTC.